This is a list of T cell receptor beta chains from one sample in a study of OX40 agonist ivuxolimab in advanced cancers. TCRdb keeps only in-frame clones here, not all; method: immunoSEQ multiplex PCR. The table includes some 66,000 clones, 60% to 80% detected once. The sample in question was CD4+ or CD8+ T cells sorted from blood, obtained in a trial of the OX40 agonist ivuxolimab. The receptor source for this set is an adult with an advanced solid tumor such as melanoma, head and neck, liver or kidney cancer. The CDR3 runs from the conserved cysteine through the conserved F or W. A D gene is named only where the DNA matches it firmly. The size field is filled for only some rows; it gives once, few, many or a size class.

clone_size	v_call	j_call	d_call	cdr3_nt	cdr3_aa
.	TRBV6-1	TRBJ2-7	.	TGTGCCAGTAGGGAATCTTTATCCTACGAGCAGTACTTC	CASRESLSYEQYF
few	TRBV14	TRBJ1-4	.	TGTGCCAGCAGTAATAATCCCCCGGGAAAACTGTTTTTT	CASSNNPPGKLFF
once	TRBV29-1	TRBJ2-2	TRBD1	TGCAGCGTTGGCCGGGACAGGGTGGATACCGGGGAGCTGTTTTTT	CSVGRDRVDTGELFF
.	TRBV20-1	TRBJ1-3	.	TGCAGTGCTAGAGGAGGGAACACCATATATTTT	CSARGGNTIYF
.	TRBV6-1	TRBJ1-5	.	TGTGCCAGCATACCGTACCCGAGTAGCAATCAGCCCCAGCATTTT	CASIPYPSSNQPQHF
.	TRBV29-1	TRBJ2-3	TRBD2	TGCAGCGTGGCAAGGACTAGCGGGGAAACAGATACGCAGTATTTT	CSVARTSGETDTQYF
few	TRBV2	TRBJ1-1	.	TGTGCCAGCAGTGTCGCCCTCGGGGTCCCTGAAGCTTTCTTT	CASSVALGVPEAFF
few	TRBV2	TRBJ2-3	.	TGTGCCAGCAATGAATATGAGCGAGTTGTGCAGTATTTT	CASNEYERVVQYF
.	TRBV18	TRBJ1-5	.	TGTGCCAGCTCACCAGGAAGCAATCAGCCCCAGCATTTT	CASSPGSNQPQHF
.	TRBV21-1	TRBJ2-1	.	TGTGCCAGCAGTATTCCGGGACTAGCGGCTACTGAGCAGTTCTTC	CASSIPGLAATEQFF
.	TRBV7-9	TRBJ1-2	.	TGTGCCAGCAGCACCGGGACCTTTAACGCCAACACCTTC	CASSTGTFNANTF
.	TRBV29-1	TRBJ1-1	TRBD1	TGCAGCGTAAAAAGACAGGGGGACACTGAAGCTTTCTTT	CSVKRQGDTEAFF
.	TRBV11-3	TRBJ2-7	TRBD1	TGTGCCAGCAGCTTCCTGACAGGGGTGTTCTACGAGCAGTACTTC	CASSFLTGVFYEQYF
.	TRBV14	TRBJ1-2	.	TGTGCCAGCAGCCAAGATCAGAATGGCTACACCTTC	CASSQDQNGYTF
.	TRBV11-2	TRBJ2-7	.	TGTGCCAGCAGCTTAGCCAGGAGCTCCTACGAGCAGTACTTC	CASSLARSSYEQYF
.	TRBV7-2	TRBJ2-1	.	TGTGCCAGCAGGCACAGTTGGGCATCCTACAATGAGCAGTTCTTC	CASRHSWASYNEQFF
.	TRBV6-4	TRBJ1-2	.	TGTGCCAGCAGTGTCAGCCCTGGCTATGGCTACACCTTC	CASSVSPGYGYTF